Below, 25 T cell receptor beta chains from the same sample are listed, as sequenced in a study of response to subunit inactivated influenza vaccine. TCRdb independently ran MiXCR on the RT-PCR reads; one entry per CDR3 protein. The sample has more than 700,000 distinct CDR3 sequences; 21% are singletons. The sequences come from PBMCs from blood, collected more than 4 days after vaccination. The receptors were gathered from a man between 50 and 59 years old who received an inactivated influenza vaccine.

The V and J genes are TRBV9 and TRBJ2-3, with TRBD2 as a possible D gene (6 bases). Looked up from germline, CDR1 is SGDLS and CDR2 is YYNGEE. V was trimmed by 0 bases and J by 7 bases, leaving 12 bases between them. The CDR3 length is 14 residues. The CDR3 sequence: CASSVDGSPNTQYF. CDR3 bases: TGTGCCAGCAGCGTAGACGGGAGCCCAAATACGCAGTATTTT. Together with reference TRBV9 and TRBJ2-3, the CDR3 gives the full variable domain: DSGVTQTPKHLITATGQRVTLRCSPRSGDLSVYWYQQSLDQGLQFLIQYYNGEERAKGNILERFSAQQFPDLHSELNLSSLELGDSALYFCASSVDGSPNTQYFGPGTRLTVL.

The table lists this clonotype with many counts. V gene TRBV29-1 combines with J gene TRBJ2-7; 10 bases are a match to TRBD2. V lost 2 bases, J lost 2 bases, and 6 bases stayed unmatched. CDR1 SQVTM and CDR2 ANQGSEA come from the germline V gene. The CDR3 spans 15 residues. The CDR3 sequence is CSVEPLAGRTYEQYF. CDR3 coding DNA: TGCAGCGTTGAACCACTAGCGGGGAGGACCTACGAGCAGTACTTC.

The rearrangement joins TRBV5-8 to TRBJ2-3; the D gene could be TRBD1 or TRBD2 (6 bases each). This CDR3 region has 14 residues. V was shortened by 4 bases and J by 5 bases, with 14 bases between the two germline ends. The germline V gene has CDR1 SGHTS and CDR2 YDEGEE. The CDR3 nucleotides read TGTGCCAGCAGCCGGGGGCTACTAGGAGATACGCAGTATTTT. Its protein product is CASSRGLLGDTQYF.

This clonotype was recorded at least ten times. The rearrangement joins TRBV28 to TRBJ2-3; perhaps TRBD2 as D (5 bases). The CDR3 is 15 amino acids. CDR1 and CDR2 (germline): MDHEN, SYDVKM. V was trimmed by 8 bases and J by 0 bases, leaving 15 bases between them. As DNA, the CDR3 is TGTGCCAGCGAGGGCCACGCCCTTAGCACAGATACGCAGTATTTT. This encodes CASEGHALSTDTQYF.

This clonotype was detected only a few times. The V gene is TRBV16, the J gene TRBJ2-1; D uncertain. Germline CDR1 reads KGHSY; CDR2 reads FQNENV. The CDR3 length is 11 residues. Between the trimmed V and J ends, which lost 2 bases and 13 bases, there was a span of 9 bases. The CDR3 loop is CASSQSTVQFF. CDR3 in DNA: TGTGCCAGCAGCCAAAGCACGGTACAGTTCTTC. The variable domain in full, with the rest retrieved from reference TRBV16 and TRBJ2-1, is GEEVAQTPKHLVRGEGQKAKLYCAPIKGHSYVFWYQQVLKNEFKFLISFQNENVFDETGMPKERFSAKCLPNSPCSLEIQATKLEDSAVYFCASSQSTVQFFGPGTRLTVL.

This clonotype turned up a few times. The V and J genes are TRBV20-1 and TRBJ2-5; no firm D call. The CDR3 totals 14 residues. Trimming stripped 0 bases from V and 5 bases from J, with 13 bases between. Germline V gene data show CDR1 as DFQATT and CDR2 as SNEGSKA (reference sequence). Here the CDR3 DNA reads TGCAGTGCTAGAGAGTTCCCCCCCATGGAGACCCAGTACTTC. Encoded protein: CSAREFPPMETQYF.

The V call is TRBV11-2, the J call TRBJ1-1; D is undetermined. From germline, CDR1 is SGHAT and CDR2 FQNNGV. V shed 4 bases and J shed 5 bases, with 11 bases lying between them. This CDR3 spans 13 amino acids. For the CDR3, the DNA is TGTGCCAGCAGCTCGGGTTTGTTTACTGAAGCTTTCTTT. This translates into CASSSGLFTEAFF.

The chain has TRBV4-3 and TRBJ1-6, with D possibly matching TRBD1 (5 bases). From germline, CDR1 is LGHNA and CDR2 YSLEER. The germline V and J ends were trimmed by 1 base and 9 bases, with 13 bases remaining between them. The CDR3 runs 15 residues. The CDR3 loop is CASSQVVGGLSPLHF. In DNA form, the CDR3 reads TGCGCCAGCAGCCAAGTAGTCGGGGGACTTTCACCCCTCCACTTT.

V and J are TRBV2 and TRBJ2-1; D may be TRBD2 (7 bases). Trimming took off 11 bases at V and 3 bases at J, with 20 bases between the two ends. The germline V gene encodes CDR1 SNHLY and CDR2 FYNNEI. CDR3 size: 15 residues. CDR3 nucleotides: TGTGCCTCCTCCCGAGGGGGGGCCTACTACAATGAGCAGTTCTTC. Translated, it gives CASSRGGAYYNEQFF. Full variable domain (outside the CDR3, taken from reference TRBV2 and TRBJ2-1): EPEVTQTPSHQVTQMGQEVILRCVPISNHLYFYWYRQILGQKVEFLVSFYNNEISEKSEIFDDQFSVERPDGSNFTLKIRSTKLEDSAMYFCASSRGGAYYNEQFFGPGTRLTVL.

The J gene is TRBJ1-2, the V gene TRBV15; possibly TRBD1 for D (6 bases). The CDR3 sequence is 14 residues long. Trimming removed 5 bases from V and 4 bases from J, with 14 bases in between. Germline V gives CDR1 LNHNV, CDR2 YYDKDF (reference sequence). As DNA, the CDR3 is TGTGCCACCAGCCGAGTGGGGGCCGGCTATGGCTACACCTTC. Protein: CATSRVGAGYGYTF. The variable domain in full, completed from reference TRBV15 and TRBJ1-2, reads DAMVIQNPRYQVTQFGKPVTLSCSQTLNHNVMYWYQQKSSQAPKLLFHYYDKDFNNEADTPDNFQSRRPNTSFCFLDIRSPGLGDTAMYLCATSRVGAGYGYTFGSGTRLTVV.

The chain recombines TRBV5-1 with TRBJ2-1; maybe TRBD1 (6 bases). Germline lookup yields CDR1 SGHRS and CDR2 YFSETQ. The V end was cut by 3 bases, the J end by 10 bases, with 20 bases between. This CDR3 spans 15 amino acids. This CDR3 reads CASSSGTTLLEEQFF. The DNA for the CDR3 is TGCGCCAGCAGCTCCGGGACAACCCTCCTTGAGGAGCAGTTCTTC.

This clonotype was observed a handful of times. V usage is TRBV20-1 and J usage is TRBJ2-1; 9 nucleotides match TRBD2. Germline-derived CDR1 and CDR2 are DFQATT and SNEGSKA (reference sequence). The CDR3 sequence is 13 residues long. V shed 7 bases and J 7 bases; nucleotides not matched to a gene: 8. CDR3 nucleotides: TGCAGTGGAGGGGCGGGGGGGCTTAATGAGCAGTTCTTC. It encodes CSGGAGGLNEQFF.

This clonotype occurred a few times. J is TRBJ2-5 and V is TRBV7-9; D possibly corresponds to TRBD2 (6 bases). CDR1 SEHNR and CDR2 FQNEAQ come from the germline V gene (reference sequence). Between the trimmed V and J ends, which lost 5 bases and 4 bases, there was a span of 17 bases. The CDR3 has 15 residues. This CDR3 is CASSPGSGLTETQYF. Here the CDR3 DNA reads TGTGCCAGCAGCCCAGGATCGGGACTCACAGAGACCCAGTACTTC. Full variable domain (rest looked up from reference TRBV7-9 and TRBJ2-5): DTGVSQNPRHKITKRGQNVTFRCDPISEHNRLYWYRQTLGQGPEFLTYFQNEAQLEKSRLLSDRFSAERPKGSFSTLEIQRTEQGDSAMYLCASSPGSGLTETQYFGPGTRLLVL.

The chain has TRBV7-9 and TRBJ2-5, with no clear D. This CDR3 has 16 amino acids. Trimming removed 5 bases at V and 3 bases at J, with 19 bases between. Germline V gene sequence: CDR1 SEHNR, CDR2 FQNEAQ (reference sequence). The CDR3 region is CASSGWDFSSKETQYF. The DNA for the CDR3 is TGTGCCAGCAGCGGCTGGGATTTCAGTTCCAAAGAGACCCAGTACTTC.

This clonotype was observed at least ten times. This chain uses TRBV20-1 with TRBJ2-7, with D perhaps TRBD1 (6 bases). V lost 1 base and J lost 2, with 18 bases in between. The V gene's germline CDR1 is DFQATT and CDR2 SNEGSKA (reference sequence). This CDR3 has 16 residues. CDR3 nucleotide sequence: TGCAGTGCTAGAGTACTGGGCAGGGGAAGAACCTACGAGCAGTACTTC. Protein sequence: CSARVLGRGRTYEQYF.

Many counts were recorded for this clonotype. The chain has TRBV5-1 and TRBJ1-6; 8 bases map to TRBD1. The CDR3 has 14 amino acids. From germline, CDR1 is SGHRS and CDR2 YFSETQ. Trimming removed 4 bases from V and 8 bases from J; junction bases left unmatched: 5. The CDR3 nucleotides are TGCGCCAGCAGCCTCGGACAGGGAGATTCACCCCTCCACTTT. Translated: CASSLGQGDSPLHF.

V gene TRBV9 combines with J gene TRBJ2-5; D may correspond to TRBD1 or TRBD2 (5 bases each). V was shortened by 3 bases and J by 6 bases, with 15 bases between the two germline ends. Germline V gene data show CDR1 as SGDLS and CDR2 as YYNGEE. This CDR3 has 14 residues. The CDR3 here is CASSAGGQGKTQYF. The CDR3 DNA reads TGTGCCAGCAGCGCTGGAGGCCAGGGAAAGACCCAGTACTTC.

A few counts support this clonotype. The rearrangement joins TRBV18 to TRBJ1-1, with 9 bases matching TRBD1. J was trimmed by 1 base and V by 5 bases; bases with no gene match: 5. In germline, CDR1 is KGHSH, CDR2 LQKENI. CDR3 size: 15 residues. The CDR3 DNA sequence: TGTGCCAGCTCAAAACAGGGGGCGACGAACACTGAAGCTTTCTTT. Protein: CASSKQGATNTEAFF.

This clonotype was seen at least ten times. The chain has TRBV7-2 and TRBJ1-5, with D possibly being TRBD1 (6 bases). The V end was cut by 5 bases, the J end by 4 bases, with 15 bases between. CDR3 length: 15 amino acids. CDR1 is SGHTA, CDR2 FQGNSA, per germline. The chain's CDR3 is CASSLYRVPNQPQHF. CDR3 DNA: TGTGCCAGCAGCCTGTACAGGGTACCAAATCAGCCCCAGCATTTT.

The genes are TRBV7-8 and TRBJ1-4; 7 bases map to TRBD1. Looked up from germline, CDR1 is SGHVS and CDR2 is FQNEAQ. The CDR3 is made up of 14 amino acids. V was pared by 6 bases and J by 7 bases, with 8 bases of the junction left unmatched. As DNA, the CDR3 is TGTGCCAGCAGACCCAGGGGGAGCGGTGAAAAACTGTTTTTT. Protein product: CASRPRGSGEKLFF.

This clonotype occurred a few times. The genes are TRBV30 and TRBJ2-5; TRBD1 might be the D (7 bases). The V gene lost 3 bases and the J gene lost 4 bases, with 12 bases spanning the gap. Germline V gene sequence: CDR1 GTSNPN, CDR2 SVGIG (reference sequence). The CDR3 contains 13 residues. This CDR3 reads CAWSAGTVETQYF. The DNA of the CDR3 is TGTGCCTGGAGCGCGGGGACAGTAGAGACCCAGTACTTC.

This clonotype has a handful of counts. The chain couples TRBV9 to TRBJ2-5, with D perhaps given as TRBD1 or TRBD2 (5 bases each). Trimming stripped 3 bases from V and 1 base from J, with 16 bases between. Germline CDR1 and CDR2: SGDLS and YYNGEE. The CDR3 has 16 residues. The CDR3 reads CASSAETWGFQETQYF. CDR3 sequence (DNA): TGTGCCAGCAGCGCAGAAACCTGGGGGTTCCAAGAGACCCAGTACTTC.

The rearrangement joins TRBV4-2 to TRBJ1-5; D is uncertain. V gave up 0 bases and J gave up 10 bases, with 4 bases separating them. In germline, CDR1 is LGHNA, CDR2 YNFKEQ. The CDR3 runs 11 residues. The CDR3 spells CASSQEGPQHF. CDR3 DNA sequence: TGTGCCAGCAGCCAAGAGGGTCCCCAGCATTTT.

This clonotype was counted only a few times. The chain is built from TRBV19 and TRBJ2-1, with TRBD1 matching over 7 bases. Germline trimming cut 5 bases from V and 0 bases from J; bases unmatched to any gene: 7. The germline CDR1 and CDR2 sequences are LNHDA and SQIVND (reference sequence). The length of the CDR3 is 16 residues. The CDR3 loop is CASSPGQVSSYNEQFF. The CDR3 nucleotides read TGTGCCAGTAGTCCTGGACAGGTCAGCTCCTACAATGAGCAGTTCTTC.

The chain is built from TRBV3-1 and TRBJ1-2, with D uncertain. V lost 3 bases and J lost 0, with 5 bases in between. The germline V gene has CDR1 LGHDT and CDR2 YNNKEL (reference sequence). The CDR3 covers 13 residues. The CDR3, as DNA: TGTGCCAGCAGCCAGGGTTCTAACTATGGCTACACCTTC. It is translated as CASSQGSNYGYTF.